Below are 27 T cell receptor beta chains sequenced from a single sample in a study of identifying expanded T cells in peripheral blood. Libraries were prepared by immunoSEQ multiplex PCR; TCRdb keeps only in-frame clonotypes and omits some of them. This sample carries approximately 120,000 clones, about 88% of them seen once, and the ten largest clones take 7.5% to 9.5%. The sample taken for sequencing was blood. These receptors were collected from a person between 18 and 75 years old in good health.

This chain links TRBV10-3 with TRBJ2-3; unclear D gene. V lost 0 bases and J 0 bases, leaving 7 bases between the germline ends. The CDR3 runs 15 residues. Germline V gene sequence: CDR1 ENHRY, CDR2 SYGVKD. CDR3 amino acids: CAISESTVSTDTQYF. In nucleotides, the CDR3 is TGTGCCATCAGTGAGTCTACGGTTAGCACAGATACGCAGTATTTT.

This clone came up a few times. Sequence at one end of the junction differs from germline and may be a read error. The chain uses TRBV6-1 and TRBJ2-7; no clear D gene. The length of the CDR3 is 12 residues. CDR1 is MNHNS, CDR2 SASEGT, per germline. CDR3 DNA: TGTGCCAGCAGTGAAAGGGCCCTCGCCCCTAACTTC. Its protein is CASSERALAPNF.

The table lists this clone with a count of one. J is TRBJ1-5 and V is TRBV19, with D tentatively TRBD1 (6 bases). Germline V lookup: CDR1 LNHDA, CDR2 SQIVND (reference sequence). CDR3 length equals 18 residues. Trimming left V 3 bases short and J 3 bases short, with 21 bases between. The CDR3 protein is CASSIIATGPHFNQPQHF. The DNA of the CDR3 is TGTGCCAGTAGTATCATCGCGACAGGTCCTCACTTCAATCAGCCCCAGCATTTT. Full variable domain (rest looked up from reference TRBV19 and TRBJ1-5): DGGITQSPKYLFRKEGQNVTLSCEQNLNHDAMYWYRQDPGQGLRLIYYSQIVNDFQKGDIAEGYSVSREKKESFPLTVTSAQKNPTAFYLCASSIIATGPHFNQPQHFGDGTRLSIL.

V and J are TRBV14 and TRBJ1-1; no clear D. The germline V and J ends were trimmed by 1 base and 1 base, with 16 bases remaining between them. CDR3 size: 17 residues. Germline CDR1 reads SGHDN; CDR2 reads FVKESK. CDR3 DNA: TGTGCCAGCAGCCAAGGGGTTATGCAGGCGGGGAACACTGAAGCTTTCTTT. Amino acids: CASSQGVMQAGNTEAFF.

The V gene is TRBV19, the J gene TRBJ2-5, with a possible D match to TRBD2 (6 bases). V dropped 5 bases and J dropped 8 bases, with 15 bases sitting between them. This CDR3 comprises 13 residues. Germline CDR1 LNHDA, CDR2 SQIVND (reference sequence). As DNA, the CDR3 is TGTGCCAGTAGTTTTCAGGCCGGGAGAACCCAGTACTTC. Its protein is CASSFQAGRTQYF. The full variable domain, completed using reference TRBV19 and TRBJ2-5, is DGGITQSPKYLFRKEGQNVTLSCEQNLNHDAMYWYRQDPGQGLRLIYYSQIVNDFQKGDIAEGYSVSREKKESFPLTVTSAQKNPTAFYLCASSFQAGRTQYFGPGTRLLVL.

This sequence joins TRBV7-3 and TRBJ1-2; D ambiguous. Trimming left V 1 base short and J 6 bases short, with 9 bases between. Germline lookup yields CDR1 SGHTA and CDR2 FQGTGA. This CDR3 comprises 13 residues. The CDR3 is CASSLIPGDGYTF. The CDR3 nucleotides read TGTGCCAGCAGCTTAATACCTGGGGATGGCTACACCTTC.

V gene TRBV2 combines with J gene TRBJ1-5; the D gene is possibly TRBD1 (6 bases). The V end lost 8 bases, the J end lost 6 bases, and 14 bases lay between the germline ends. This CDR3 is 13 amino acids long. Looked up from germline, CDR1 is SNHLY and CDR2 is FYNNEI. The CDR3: CASGTGLSQPQHF. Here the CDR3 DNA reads TGTGCCAGCGGAACAGGGTTAAGTCAGCCCCAGCATTTT.

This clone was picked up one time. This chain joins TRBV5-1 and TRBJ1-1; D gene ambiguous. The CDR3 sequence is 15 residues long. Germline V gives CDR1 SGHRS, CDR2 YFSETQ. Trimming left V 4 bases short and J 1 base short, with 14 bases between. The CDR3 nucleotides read TGCGCCAGCAGCCTAGAGGAACCACGGAACACTGAAGCTTTCTTT. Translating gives CASSLEEPRNTEAFF. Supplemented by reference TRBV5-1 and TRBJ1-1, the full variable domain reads KAGVTQTPRYLIKTRGQQVTLSCSPISGHRSVSWYQQTPGQGLQFLFEYFSETQRNKGNFPGRFSGRQFSNSRSEMNVSTLELGDSALYLCASSLEEPRNTEAFFGQGTRLTVV.

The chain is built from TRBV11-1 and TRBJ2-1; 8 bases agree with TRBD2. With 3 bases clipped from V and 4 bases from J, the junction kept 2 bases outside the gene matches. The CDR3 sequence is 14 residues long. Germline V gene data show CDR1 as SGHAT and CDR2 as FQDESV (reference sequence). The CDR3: CASSLASGYNEQFF. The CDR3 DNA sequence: TGTGCCAGCAGCTTGGCTAGCGGGTACAATGAGCAGTTCTTC. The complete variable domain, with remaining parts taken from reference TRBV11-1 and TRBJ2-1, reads EAEVAQSPRYKITEKSQAVAFWCDPISGHATLYWYRQILGQGPELLVQFQDESVVDDSQLPKDRFSAERLKGVDSTLKIQPAELGDSAMYLCASSLASGYNEQFFGPGTRLTVL.

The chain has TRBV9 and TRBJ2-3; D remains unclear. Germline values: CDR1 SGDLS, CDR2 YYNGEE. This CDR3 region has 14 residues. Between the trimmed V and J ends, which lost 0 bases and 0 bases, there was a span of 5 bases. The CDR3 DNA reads TGTGCCAGCAGCGTAGTGGTTAGCACAGATACGCAGTATTTT. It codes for CASSVVVSTDTQYF. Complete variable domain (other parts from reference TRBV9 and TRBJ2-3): DSGVTQTPKHLITATGQRVTLRCSPRSGDLSVYWYQQSLDQGLQFLIQYYNGEERAKGNILERFSAQQFPDLHSELNLSSLELGDSALYFCASSVVVSTDTQYFGPGTRLTVL.

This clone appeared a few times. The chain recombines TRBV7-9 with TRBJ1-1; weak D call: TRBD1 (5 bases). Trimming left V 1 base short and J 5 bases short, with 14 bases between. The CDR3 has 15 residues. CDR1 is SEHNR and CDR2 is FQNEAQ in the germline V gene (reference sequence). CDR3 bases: TGTGCCAGCAGCTTAGAGGGCACCGGGGGAACTGAAGCTTTCTTT. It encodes CASSLEGTGGTEAFF.

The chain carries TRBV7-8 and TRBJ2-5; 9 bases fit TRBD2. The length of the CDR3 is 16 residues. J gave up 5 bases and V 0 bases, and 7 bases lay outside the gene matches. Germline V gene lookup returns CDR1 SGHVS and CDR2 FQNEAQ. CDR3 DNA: TGTGCCAGCAGCTTAGCGATGGCGGGAGGGACGGAGACCCAGTACTTC. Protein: CASSLAMAGGTETQYF.

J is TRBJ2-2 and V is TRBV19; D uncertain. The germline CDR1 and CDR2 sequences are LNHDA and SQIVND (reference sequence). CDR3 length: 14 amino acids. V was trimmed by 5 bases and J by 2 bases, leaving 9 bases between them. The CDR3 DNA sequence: TGTGCCAGTAGTTATAGTACTAACACCGGGGAGCTGTTTTTT. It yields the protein CASSYSTNTGELFF.

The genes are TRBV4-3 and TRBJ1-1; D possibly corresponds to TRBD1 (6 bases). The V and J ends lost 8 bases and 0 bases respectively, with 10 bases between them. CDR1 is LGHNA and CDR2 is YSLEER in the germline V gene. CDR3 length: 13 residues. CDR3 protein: CASARGVNTEAFF. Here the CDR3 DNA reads TGCGCCAGCGCGAGGGGGGTGAACACTGAAGCTTTCTTT.

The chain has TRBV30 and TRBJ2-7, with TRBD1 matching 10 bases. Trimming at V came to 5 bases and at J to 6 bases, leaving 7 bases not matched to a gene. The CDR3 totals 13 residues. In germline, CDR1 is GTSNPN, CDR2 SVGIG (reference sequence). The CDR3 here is CAWGRTGGFEQYF. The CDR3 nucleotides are TGTGCCTGGGGGAGGACAGGGGGTTTCGAGCAGTACTTC.

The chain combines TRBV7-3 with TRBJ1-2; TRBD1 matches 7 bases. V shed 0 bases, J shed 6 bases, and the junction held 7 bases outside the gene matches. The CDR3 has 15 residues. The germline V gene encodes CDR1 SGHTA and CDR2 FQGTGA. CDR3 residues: CASSLTSTGRDGYTF. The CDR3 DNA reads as TGTGCCAGCAGCTTAACATCGACAGGGAGGGATGGCTACACCTTC.

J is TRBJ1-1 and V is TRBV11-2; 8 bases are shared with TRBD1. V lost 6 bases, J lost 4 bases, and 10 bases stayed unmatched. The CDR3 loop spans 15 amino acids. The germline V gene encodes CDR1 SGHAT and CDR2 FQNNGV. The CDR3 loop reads CASSFTGGWGTEAFF. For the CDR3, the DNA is TGTGCCAGCAGTTTCACAGGGGGTTGGGGCACTGAAGCTTTCTTT.

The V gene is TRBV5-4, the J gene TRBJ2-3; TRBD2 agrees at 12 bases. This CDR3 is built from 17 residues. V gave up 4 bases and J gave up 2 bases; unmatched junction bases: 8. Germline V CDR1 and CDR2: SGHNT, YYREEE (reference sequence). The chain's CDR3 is CASSRGLAGRFTDTQYF. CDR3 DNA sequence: TGTGCCAGCAGCCGGGGACTAGCGGGCCGCTTCACAGATACGCAGTATTTT.

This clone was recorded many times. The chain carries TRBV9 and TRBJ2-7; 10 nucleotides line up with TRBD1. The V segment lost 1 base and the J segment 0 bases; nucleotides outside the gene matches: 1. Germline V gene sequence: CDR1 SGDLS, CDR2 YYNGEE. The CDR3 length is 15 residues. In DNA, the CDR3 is TGTGCCAGCAGCGTAAGGACAGGGGGCTCCTACGAGCAGTACTTC. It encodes CASSVRTGGSYEQYF.

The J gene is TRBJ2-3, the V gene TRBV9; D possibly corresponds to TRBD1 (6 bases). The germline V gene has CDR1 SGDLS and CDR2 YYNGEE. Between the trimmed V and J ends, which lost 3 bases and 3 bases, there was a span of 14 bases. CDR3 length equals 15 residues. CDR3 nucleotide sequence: TGTGCCAGCAGCGAGTGGGACCAGGGGACAGATACGCAGTATTTT. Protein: CASSEWDQGTDTQYF.

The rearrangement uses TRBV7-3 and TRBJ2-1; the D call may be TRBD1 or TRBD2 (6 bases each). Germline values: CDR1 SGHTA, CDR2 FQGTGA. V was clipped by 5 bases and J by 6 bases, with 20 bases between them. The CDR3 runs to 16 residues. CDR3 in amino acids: CASSRMGGTNLNEQFF. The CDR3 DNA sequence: TGTGCCAGCAGCAGAATGGGGGGCACGAATCTCAATGAGCAGTTCTTC.

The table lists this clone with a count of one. In DNA form, the CDR3 reads TGTGCCAGCAGTGACGGAAGCACAGATACGCAGTATTTT. Translated, it gives CASSDGSTDTQYF. The rearrangement uses TRBV6-4 and TRBJ2-3; D gene unclear. V gave up 2 bases and J gave up 0 bases, with 3 bases separating them. Germline V gives CDR1 MRHNA, CDR2 SNTAGT. The CDR3 spans 13 residues.

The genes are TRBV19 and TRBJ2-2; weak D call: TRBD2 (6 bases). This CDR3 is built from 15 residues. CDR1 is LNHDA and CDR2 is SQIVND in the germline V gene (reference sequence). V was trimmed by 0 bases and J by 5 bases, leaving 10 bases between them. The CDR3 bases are TGTGCCAGTAGTATAGACGGCGGAGGGACCGGGGAGCTGTTTTTT. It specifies CASSIDGGGTGELFF.

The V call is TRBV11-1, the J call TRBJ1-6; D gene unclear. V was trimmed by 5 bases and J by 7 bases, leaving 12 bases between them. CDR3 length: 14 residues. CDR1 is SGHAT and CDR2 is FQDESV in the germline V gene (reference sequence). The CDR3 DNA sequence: TGTGCCAGCAGCCCCCGACGGGGAAATTCACCCCTCCACTTT. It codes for CASSPRRGNSPLHF.

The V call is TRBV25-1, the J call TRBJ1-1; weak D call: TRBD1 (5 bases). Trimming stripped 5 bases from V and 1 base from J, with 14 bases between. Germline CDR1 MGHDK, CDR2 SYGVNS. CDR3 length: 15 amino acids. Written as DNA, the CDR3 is TGTGCCAGCAGTCAAATGACAGAATCGAACACTGAAGCTTTCTTT. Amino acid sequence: CASSQMTESNTEAFF.

The CDR3 nucleotides read TGTGCCAGCAGCAAGGGCGGGACTGGGGCCAACGTCCTGACTTTC. It specifies CASSKGGTGANVLTF. J is TRBJ2-6 and V is TRBV28; possible D gene TRBD2, 6 bases. This CDR3 has 15 residues. CDR1 is MDHEN, CDR2 SYDVKM, per germline. Between the trimmed V and J ends, which lost 6 bases and 2 bases, there was a span of 11 bases.

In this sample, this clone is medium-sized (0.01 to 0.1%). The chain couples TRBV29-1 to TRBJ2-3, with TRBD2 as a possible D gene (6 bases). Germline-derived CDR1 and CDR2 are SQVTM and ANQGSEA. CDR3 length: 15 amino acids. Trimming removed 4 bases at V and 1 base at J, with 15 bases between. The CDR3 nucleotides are TGCAGCGTTGGTCGGCGGGAAGGAGGCACAGATACGCAGTATTTT. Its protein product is CSVGRREGGTDTQYF.